The sequence of this TCR beta chain was determined in a study of human T cells and chemical hapten exposure (dated by TCRdb to the early 2020s). About the investigation overall: For sensitization, 2% DPC in acetone was applied to a 2 cm by 2 cm area of upper inner arm skin. Weekly therapeutic DPC doses were additionally applied to the scalp of patients throughout the approximately 25-week study period. Patch testing on the upper back used Finn chambers containing 0.01% DPC, with scoring done after 6 days according to International Contact Dermatitis Research Group standards. Most of the patients in the cohort were female, and the cohort covered alopecia areata with under or over 50% scalp involvement, alopecia totalis and alopecia universalis. Libraries were combined into a pool for sequencing, and differences in TCR yield between samples came mainly from small differences in library volumes within the pool. The study tracked peripheral blood TCR repertoire changes in vivo during primary and secondary sensitization to the hapten diphenylcyclopropenone (DPC) in alopecia patients. Blood was sampled from patients pre-sensitization (week 0) and at 2, 6 and about 24 weeks after DPC sensitization. For TCR sequencing, blood came from 25 to 35 alopecia patients at anywhere from one to four time points (pre-sensitization, 2, 6 and 24 weeks). From each blood RNA sample, both TCR alpha and TCR beta chains were sequenced.

What the study reported, not specific to this receptor: Expanded TCRs formed significantly more large CDR3 similarity clusters than pre-sensitization or healthy control sets, consistent with antigen-driven responses. Alopecia, a presumed autoimmune disease, was present in all patients, so the immune response of the patients might differ from that of healthy individuals. DPC sensitization did not change how many TCRs were above 1 in 1000 frequency, and no evidence was found of alterations in global repertoire structure. After repeated subsampling, the strength of the expansion versus patch-test correlation and the threshold at which it became significant changed. Patch test score was positively correlated with the number of PT1 expanded TCRs, with significance at thresholds 8, 16 and 32 but not at 4.

From the germline V gene, CDR1 is KGHSH and CDR2 is LQKENI. The V end gives up 4 bases and the J end 0 bases, leaving 6 bases in the junction not matched to a gene. Spanning cysteine to phenylalanine, the CDR3 consists of 17 amino acids. The retained sequence is limited to the CDR3, 51 bases, with the frame set at the first base. This sample's time point label indicates: patch test 1, 2 weeks after DPC sensitization. According to the study, the label for this sample's treatment or condition signals: therapeutic diphenylcyclopropenone sensitization with weekly scalp DPC. Unfractionated whole blood was collected in Tempus Blood RNA tubes, and total RNA was extracted from that blood. Blood at each patch-test visit was drawn before the patch test was applied. Eligible patients were aged 18 to 70, diagnosed with alopecia, deemed suitable for DPC therapy, and excluded if pregnant. For this clonotype: No antigen is known for it. No clone much larger than this one lies a single base away; base qualities are absent.

To prepare the library, RACE was applied. For sequencing, a NextSeq 500 was employed. During library preparation, unique molecular identifiers were attached to individual cDNA molecules so that TCRs could be counted in a quantitative, reproducible way. The original pipeline was this. The median number of TCRs per sample was roughly 94,000, ranging from 23,224 to 690,600. The Decombinator software suite was used to annotate the V, J and CDR3 of the TCR reads. For the PS versus PT1 abundance plots, all samples were subsampled to the same number of TCRs (28,000). TCRs were defined as expanded if absent before sensitization and observed at least eight times at the 2-week time point. TCRdb redid the processing of the public reads, applying fastp at Q25 and MiXCR, and retained in-frame beta chains. Duplicate CDR3 protein sequences are folded into a single record with the most common DNA and genes. The V and J calls were not made by the authors but by TCRdb's processing. The sample table holds some 52,000 distinct CDR3 sequences, of which approximately 9.9% were seen once. The ten largest account for under 2% of the sample.

The TCR originated in a woman aged 35 to 49 with alopecia areata. Some clones in this sample may be carry-over from other donors' samples. The sequence links TRBV18 to TRBJ1-4; 9 central nucleotides agree with TRBD1. Sequenced here: whole blood, sampled in connection with sensitization to the hapten diphenylcyclopropenone (DPC). CDR3 sequence: CASSLWDRAATNEKLFF. The DNA is as follows: TGTGCCAGCTCACTATGGGACAGGGCCGCAACTAATGAAAAACTGTTTTTT.